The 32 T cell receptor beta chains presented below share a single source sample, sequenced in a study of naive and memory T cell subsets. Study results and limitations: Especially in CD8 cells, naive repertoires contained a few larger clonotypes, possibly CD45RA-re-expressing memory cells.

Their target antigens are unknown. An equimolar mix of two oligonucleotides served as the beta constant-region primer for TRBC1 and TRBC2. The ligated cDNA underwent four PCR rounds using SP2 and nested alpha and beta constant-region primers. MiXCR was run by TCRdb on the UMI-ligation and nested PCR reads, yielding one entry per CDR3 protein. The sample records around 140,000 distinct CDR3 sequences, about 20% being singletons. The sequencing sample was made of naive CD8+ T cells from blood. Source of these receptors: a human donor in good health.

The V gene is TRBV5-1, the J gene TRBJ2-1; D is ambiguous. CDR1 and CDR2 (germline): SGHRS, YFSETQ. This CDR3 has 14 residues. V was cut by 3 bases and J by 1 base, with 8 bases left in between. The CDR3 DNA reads TGCGCCAGCAGCTGGAGCGATTCCTACAATGAGCAGTTCTTC. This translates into CASSWSDSYNEQFF.

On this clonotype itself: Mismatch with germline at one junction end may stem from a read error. The CDR3 protein is CDSSERESTGELFF. CDR3 DNA: TGTGACAGCAGCGAGCGGGAGAGCACCGGGGAGCTGTTTTTT. V usage is TRBV12-3 or TRBV12-4 and J usage is TRBJ2-2; TRBD2 matches 8 bases. The length of the CDR3 is 14 residues.

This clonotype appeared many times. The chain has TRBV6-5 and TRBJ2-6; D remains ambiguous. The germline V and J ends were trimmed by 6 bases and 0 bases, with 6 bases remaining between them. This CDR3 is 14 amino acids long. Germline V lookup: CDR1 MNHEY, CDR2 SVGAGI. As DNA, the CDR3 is TGTGCCAGCAGCCCCTACTCTGGGGCCAACGTCCTGACTTTC. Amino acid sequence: CASSPYSGANVLTF.

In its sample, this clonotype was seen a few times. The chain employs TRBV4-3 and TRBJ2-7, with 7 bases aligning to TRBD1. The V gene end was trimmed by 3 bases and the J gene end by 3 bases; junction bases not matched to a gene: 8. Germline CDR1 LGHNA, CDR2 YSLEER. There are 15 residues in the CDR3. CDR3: CASSHSRQGSYEQYF. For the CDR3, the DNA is TGCGCCAGCAGCCACTCAAGACAGGGAAGCTACGAGCAGTACTTC.

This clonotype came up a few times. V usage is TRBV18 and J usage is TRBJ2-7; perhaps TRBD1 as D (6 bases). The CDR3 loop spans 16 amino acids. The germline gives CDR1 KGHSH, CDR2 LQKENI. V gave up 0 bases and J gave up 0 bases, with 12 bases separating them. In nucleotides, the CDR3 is TGTGCCAGCTCACCACCCCCGGGACAAATCTCCTACGAGCAGTACTTC. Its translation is CASSPPPGQISYEQYF.

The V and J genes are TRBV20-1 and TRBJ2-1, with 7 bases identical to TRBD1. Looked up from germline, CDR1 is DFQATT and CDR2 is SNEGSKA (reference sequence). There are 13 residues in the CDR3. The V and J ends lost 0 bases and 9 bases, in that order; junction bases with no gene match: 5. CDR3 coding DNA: TGCAGTGCTAGAGATATACAGGGGATTGAGCAGTTCTTC. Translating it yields CSARDIQGIEQFF.

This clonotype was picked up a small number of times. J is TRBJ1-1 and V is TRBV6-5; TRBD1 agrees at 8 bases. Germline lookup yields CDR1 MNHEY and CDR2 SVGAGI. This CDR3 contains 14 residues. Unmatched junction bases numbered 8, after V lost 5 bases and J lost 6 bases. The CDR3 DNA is TGTGCCAGCAGTCCCAGGGGACAGGTCGCTGAAGCTTTCTTT. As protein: CASSPRGQVAEAFF.

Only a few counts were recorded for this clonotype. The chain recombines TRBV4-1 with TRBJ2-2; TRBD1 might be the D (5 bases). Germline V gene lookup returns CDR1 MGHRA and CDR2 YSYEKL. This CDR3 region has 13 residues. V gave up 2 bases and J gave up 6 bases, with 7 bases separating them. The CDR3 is CASSQLGAGELFF. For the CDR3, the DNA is TGCGCCAGCAGCCAATTAGGGGCCGGGGAGCTGTTTTTT.

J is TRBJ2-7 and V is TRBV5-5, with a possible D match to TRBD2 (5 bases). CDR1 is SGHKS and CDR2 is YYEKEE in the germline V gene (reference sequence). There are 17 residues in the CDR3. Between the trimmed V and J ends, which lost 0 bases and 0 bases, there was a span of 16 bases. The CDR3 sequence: CASSLEVRLPFSYEQYF. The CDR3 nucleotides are TGTGCCAGCAGCTTGGAAGTGCGACTACCATTCTCCTACGAGCAGTACTTC.

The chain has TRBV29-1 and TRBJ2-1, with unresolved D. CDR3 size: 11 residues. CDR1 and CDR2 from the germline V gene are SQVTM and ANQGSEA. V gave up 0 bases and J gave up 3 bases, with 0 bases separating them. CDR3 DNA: TGCAGCGTTGAAGACTACAATGAGCAGTTCTTC. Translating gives CSVEDYNEQFF.

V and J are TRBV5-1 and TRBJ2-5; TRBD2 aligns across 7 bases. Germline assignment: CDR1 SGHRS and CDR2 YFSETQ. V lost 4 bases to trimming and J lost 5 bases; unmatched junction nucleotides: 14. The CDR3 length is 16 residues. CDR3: CASSQTAGRAVETQYF. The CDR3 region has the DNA TGCGCCAGCAGCCAAACCGCGGGGAGGGCGGTGGAGACCCAGTACTTC.

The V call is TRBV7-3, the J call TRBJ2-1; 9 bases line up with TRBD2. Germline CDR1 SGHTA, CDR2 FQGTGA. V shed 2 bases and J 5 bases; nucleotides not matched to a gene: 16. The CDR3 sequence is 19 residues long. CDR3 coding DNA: TGTGCCAGCAGCTTATACCCCCTCCGCCAGCGGGAGGAAAACAATGAGCAGTTCTTC. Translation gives CASSLYPLRQREENNEQFF.

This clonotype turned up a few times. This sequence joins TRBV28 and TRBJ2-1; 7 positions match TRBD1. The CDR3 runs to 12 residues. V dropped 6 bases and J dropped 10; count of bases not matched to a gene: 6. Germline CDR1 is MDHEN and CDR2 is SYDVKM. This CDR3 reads CASSRGSREQFF. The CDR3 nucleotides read TGTGCCAGCAGCAGGGGGAGTCGGGAGCAGTTCTTC.

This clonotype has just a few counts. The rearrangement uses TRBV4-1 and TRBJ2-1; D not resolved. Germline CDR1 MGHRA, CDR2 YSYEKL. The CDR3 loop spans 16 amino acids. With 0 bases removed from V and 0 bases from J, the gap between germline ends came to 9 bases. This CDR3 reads CASSQDLESSYNEQFF. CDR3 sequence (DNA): TGCGCCAGCAGCCAAGATCTGGAAAGCTCCTACAATGAGCAGTTCTTC.

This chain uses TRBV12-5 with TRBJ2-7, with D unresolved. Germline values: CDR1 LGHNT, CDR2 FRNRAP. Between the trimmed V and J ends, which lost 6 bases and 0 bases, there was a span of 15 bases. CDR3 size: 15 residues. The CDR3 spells CASGPGPSSSYEQYF. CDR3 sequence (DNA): TGTGCTAGTGGCCCCGGACCGAGCAGCTCCTACGAGCAGTACTTC.

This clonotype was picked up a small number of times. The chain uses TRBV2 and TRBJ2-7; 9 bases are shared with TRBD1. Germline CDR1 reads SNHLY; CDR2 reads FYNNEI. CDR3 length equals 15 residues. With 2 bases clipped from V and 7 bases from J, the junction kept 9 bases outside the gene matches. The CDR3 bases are TGTGCCAGCAGTGAATTGGGACAGGGAGGGGAGGAGCAGTACTTC. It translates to CASSELGQGGEEQYF.

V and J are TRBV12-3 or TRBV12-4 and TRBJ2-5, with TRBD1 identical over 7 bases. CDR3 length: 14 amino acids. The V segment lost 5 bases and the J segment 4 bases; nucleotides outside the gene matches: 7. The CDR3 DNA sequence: TGTGCCAGCAGTCTCGACAGGGAAGGAGAGACCCAGTACTTC. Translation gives CASSLDREGETQYF.

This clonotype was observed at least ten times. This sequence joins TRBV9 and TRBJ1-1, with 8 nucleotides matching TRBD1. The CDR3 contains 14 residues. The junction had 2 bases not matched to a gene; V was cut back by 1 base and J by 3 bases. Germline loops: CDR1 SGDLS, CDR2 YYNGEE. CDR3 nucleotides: TGTGCCAGCAGCGTACAGGGGGCAGACACTGAAGCTTTCTTT. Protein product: CASSVQGADTEAFF. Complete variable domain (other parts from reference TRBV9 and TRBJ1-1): DSGVTQTPKHLITATGQRVTLRCSPRSGDLSVYWYQQSLDQGLQFLIQYYNGEERAKGNILERFSAQQFPDLHSELNLSSLELGDSALYFCASSVQGADTEAFFGQGTRLTVV.

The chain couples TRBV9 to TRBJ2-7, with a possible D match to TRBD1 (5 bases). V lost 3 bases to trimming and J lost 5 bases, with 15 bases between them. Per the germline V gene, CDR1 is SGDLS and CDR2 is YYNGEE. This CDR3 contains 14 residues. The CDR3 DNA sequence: TGTGCCAGCAGCGCCCACCCAGGGAAGAACGAGCAGTACTTC. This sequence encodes CASSAHPGKNEQYF.

This CDR3 is CASSLSRTGVGYTF. CDR3 DNA sequence: TGTGCCAGCAGTTTATCAAGGACAGGGGTTGGCTACACCTTC. V usage is TRBV27 and J usage is TRBJ1-2, with 9 bases lining up with TRBD1. After removal of 0 bases from V and 7 bases from J, the junction contained 3 bases not matched to a gene. The CDR3 length is 14 residues. Germline V gene sequence: CDR1 MNHEY, CDR2 SMNVEV (reference sequence).

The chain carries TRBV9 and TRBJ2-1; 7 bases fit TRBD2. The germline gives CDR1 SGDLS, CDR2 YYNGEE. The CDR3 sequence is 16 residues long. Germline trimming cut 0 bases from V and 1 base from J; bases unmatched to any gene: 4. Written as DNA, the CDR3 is TGTGCCAGCAGCGTAGAGGGGAGGGCGTCCTACAATGAGCAGTTCTTC. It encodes CASSVEGRASYNEQFF.

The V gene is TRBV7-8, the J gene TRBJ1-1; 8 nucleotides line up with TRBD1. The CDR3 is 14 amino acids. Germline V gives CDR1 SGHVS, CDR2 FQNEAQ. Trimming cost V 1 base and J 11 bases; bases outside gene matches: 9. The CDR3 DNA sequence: TGTGCCAGCAGCTTAGTAGCGGGACAGGTCGGCGCTTTCTTT. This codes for CASSLVAGQVGAFF.

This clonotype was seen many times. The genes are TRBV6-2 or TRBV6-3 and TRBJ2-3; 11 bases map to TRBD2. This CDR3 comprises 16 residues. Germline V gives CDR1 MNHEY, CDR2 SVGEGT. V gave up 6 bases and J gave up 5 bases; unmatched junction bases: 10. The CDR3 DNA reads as TGTGCCAGCAGAAGGACACTAGCGGGAGTTAAAGATACGCAGTATTTT. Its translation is CASRRTLAGVKDTQYF.

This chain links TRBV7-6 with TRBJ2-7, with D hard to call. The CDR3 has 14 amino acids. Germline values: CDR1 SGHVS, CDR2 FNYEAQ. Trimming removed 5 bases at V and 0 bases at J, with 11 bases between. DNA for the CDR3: TGTGCCAGCAGCCCTTTCGCCGTCTCCTACGAGCAGTACTTC. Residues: CASSPFAVSYEQYF.

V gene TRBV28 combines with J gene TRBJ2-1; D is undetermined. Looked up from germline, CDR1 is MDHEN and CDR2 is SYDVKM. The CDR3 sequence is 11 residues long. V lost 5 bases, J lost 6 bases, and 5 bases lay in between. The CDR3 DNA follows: TGTGCCAGCAGTCCCTGCAATGAGCAGTTCTTC. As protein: CASSPCNEQFF.

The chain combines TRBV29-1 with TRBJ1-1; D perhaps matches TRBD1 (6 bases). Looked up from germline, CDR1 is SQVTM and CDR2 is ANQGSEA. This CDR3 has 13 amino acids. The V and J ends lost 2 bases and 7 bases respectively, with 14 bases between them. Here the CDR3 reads CSVESPGDIEAFF. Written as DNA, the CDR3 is TGCAGCGTTGAAAGTCCGGGGGACATTGAAGCTTTCTTT.

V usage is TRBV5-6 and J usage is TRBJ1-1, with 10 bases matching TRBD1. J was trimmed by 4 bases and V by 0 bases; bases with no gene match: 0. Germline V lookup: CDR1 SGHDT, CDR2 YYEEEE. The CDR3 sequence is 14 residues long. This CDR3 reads CASSLGDRGTEAFF. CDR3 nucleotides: TGTGCCAGCAGCTTGGGGGACAGGGGCACTGAAGCTTTCTTT.

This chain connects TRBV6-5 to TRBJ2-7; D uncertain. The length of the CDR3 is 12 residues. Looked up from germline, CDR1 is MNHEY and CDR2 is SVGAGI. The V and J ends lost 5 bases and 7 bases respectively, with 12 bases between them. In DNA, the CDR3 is TGTGCCAGCAGTCTAGGCCCTCGGGAGCAGTACTTC. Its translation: CASSLGPREQYF.

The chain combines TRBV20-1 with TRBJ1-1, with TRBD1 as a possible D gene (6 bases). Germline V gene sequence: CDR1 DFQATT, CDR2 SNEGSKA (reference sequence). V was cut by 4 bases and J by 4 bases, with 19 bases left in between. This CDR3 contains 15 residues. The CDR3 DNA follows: TGCAGTGCTACCGAATACCCCACAGGGTCCACTGAAGCTTTCTTT. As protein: CSATEYPTGSTEAFF.

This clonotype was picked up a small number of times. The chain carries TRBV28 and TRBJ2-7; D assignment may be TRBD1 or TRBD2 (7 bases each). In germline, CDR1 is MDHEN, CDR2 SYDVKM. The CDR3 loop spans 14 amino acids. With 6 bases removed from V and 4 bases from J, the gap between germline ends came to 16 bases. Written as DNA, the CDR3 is TGTGCCAGCAGCCCCTTCAGGGGGGGGTACGAGCAGTACTTC. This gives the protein CASSPFRGGYEQYF.

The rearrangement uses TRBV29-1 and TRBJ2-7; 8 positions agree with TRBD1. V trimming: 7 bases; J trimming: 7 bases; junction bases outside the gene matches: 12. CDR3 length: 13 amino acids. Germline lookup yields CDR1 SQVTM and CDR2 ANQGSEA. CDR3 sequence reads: CSARTGSTREQYF. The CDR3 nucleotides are TGCAGCGCAAGGACAGGGAGCACTAGGGAGCAGTACTTC.

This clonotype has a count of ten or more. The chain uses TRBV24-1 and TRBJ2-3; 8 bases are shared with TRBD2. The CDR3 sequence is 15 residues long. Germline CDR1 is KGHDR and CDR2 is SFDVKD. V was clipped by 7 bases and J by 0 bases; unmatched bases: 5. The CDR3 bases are TGTGCCACCAGCCCCAGCGGGAGTAGCACAGATACGCAGTATTTT. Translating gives CATSPSGSSTDTQYF.